This T cell receptor (beta chain) stems from a study of cytomegalovirus exposure and HLA in healthy donors. As for the study in general: The approximately 130 validation repertoires matched the roughly 700 first-cohort repertoires in platform, a later analysis reported.

Some clones are missing from TCRdb's copy, which holds only in-frame ones; the method was immunoSEQ multiplex PCR. The sample shows about 200,000 clones, roughly 80% of them seen only once. A remark on this clone: Antigen specificity is unknown.

CDR3 length equals 18 residues. Deletions cut 4 bases from V and 0 bases from J, with 20 bases between. Looked up from germline, CDR1 is SGHDT and CDR2 is YYEEEE. Broader study findings: Cytomegalovirus-associated status was assigned to approximately 160 TCR beta chains.

This rearrangement joins TRBV5-6 to TRBJ1-5; tentatively, D is TRBD1 (5 bases). This clonotype was obtained from a woman under 30 in good health and CMV-seronegative. The sequencing sample was made of PBMCs. The CDR3 region is CASSPWGSAAYSNQPQHF. The CDR3 coding sequence is TGTGCCAGCAGCCCTTGGGGGTCAGCAGCTTATAGCAATCAGCCCCAGCATTTT.